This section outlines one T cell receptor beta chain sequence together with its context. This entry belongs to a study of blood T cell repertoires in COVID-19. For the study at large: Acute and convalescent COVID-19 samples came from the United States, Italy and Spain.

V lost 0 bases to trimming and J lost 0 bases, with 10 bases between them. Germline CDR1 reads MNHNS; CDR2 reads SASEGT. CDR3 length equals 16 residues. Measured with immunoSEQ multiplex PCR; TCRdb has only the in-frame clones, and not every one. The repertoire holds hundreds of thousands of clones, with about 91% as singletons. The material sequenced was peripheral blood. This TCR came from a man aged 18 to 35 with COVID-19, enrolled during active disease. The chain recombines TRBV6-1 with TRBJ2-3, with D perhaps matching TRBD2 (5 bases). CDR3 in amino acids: CASSEAYLASTDTQYF. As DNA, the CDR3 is TGTGCCAGCAGTGAAGCTTATCTAGCCAGCACAGATACGCAGTATTTT.